This paragraph covers one T cell receptor (beta chain) sequence. What it recognizes is unknown. This sample was taken from a study of a mutant IDH1 vaccine in newly diagnosed glioma. Profiled with immunoSEQ multiplex PCR; TCRdb holds only in-frame clones, not every one. Of tens of thousands of clones listed, about four fifths are singletons. The sample's time point: baseline, week 1 (first vaccination visit). The treatment is: pre-vaccination baseline after standard-of-care therapy. V was pared by 0 bases and J by 8 bases, with 14 bases of the junction left unmatched. This CDR3 has 17 residues. The germline V gene encodes CDR1 SQVTM and CDR2 ANQGSEA. The study, taken as a whole, reports: Most patients, 85% to 95%, showed vaccine-induced immune responses.

The sequence came from a middle-aged man with glioma. Some clones in this sample may be carry-over from other donors' samples. The sequences come from PBMCs, collected from a glioma patient treated with radiotherapy, temozolomide or both. This chain links TRBV29-1 with TRBJ1-1; 11 nucleotides agree with TRBD1. CDR3 sequence reads: CSVEEGRDRGMAGEAFF. CDR3 DNA sequence: TGCAGCGTTGAAGAAGGCCGGGACAGGGGGATGGCGGGAGAAGCTTTCTTT.